What follows is one TCR beta chain and its context. This record comes from a study of immune evolution from preneoplasia to lung adenocarcinoma. Data came from immunoSEQ multiplex PCR; TCRdb stores just in-frame clones and leaves some out. The sample has 9,900 or so clones, roughly 70% seen once. There are 14 residues in the CDR3. V gave up 0 bases and J gave up 11 bases, with 17 bases separating them. The germline gives CDR1 SGHVS, CDR2 FNYEAQ. This sequence originates from a person aged 55 to 70 with lung adenocarcinoma. Some clones in this sample may be carry-over from other donors' samples. The chain uses TRBV7-6 and TRBJ2-7, with a possible D match to TRBD2 (6 bases). Sequencing was performed on FFPE normal lung tissue adjacent to the tumor. This chain's CDR3 is CASSLAPDSGHKYF. The CDR3 DNA sequence: TGTGCCAGCAGCTTAGCGCCAGACAGCGGGCACAAGTACTTC.